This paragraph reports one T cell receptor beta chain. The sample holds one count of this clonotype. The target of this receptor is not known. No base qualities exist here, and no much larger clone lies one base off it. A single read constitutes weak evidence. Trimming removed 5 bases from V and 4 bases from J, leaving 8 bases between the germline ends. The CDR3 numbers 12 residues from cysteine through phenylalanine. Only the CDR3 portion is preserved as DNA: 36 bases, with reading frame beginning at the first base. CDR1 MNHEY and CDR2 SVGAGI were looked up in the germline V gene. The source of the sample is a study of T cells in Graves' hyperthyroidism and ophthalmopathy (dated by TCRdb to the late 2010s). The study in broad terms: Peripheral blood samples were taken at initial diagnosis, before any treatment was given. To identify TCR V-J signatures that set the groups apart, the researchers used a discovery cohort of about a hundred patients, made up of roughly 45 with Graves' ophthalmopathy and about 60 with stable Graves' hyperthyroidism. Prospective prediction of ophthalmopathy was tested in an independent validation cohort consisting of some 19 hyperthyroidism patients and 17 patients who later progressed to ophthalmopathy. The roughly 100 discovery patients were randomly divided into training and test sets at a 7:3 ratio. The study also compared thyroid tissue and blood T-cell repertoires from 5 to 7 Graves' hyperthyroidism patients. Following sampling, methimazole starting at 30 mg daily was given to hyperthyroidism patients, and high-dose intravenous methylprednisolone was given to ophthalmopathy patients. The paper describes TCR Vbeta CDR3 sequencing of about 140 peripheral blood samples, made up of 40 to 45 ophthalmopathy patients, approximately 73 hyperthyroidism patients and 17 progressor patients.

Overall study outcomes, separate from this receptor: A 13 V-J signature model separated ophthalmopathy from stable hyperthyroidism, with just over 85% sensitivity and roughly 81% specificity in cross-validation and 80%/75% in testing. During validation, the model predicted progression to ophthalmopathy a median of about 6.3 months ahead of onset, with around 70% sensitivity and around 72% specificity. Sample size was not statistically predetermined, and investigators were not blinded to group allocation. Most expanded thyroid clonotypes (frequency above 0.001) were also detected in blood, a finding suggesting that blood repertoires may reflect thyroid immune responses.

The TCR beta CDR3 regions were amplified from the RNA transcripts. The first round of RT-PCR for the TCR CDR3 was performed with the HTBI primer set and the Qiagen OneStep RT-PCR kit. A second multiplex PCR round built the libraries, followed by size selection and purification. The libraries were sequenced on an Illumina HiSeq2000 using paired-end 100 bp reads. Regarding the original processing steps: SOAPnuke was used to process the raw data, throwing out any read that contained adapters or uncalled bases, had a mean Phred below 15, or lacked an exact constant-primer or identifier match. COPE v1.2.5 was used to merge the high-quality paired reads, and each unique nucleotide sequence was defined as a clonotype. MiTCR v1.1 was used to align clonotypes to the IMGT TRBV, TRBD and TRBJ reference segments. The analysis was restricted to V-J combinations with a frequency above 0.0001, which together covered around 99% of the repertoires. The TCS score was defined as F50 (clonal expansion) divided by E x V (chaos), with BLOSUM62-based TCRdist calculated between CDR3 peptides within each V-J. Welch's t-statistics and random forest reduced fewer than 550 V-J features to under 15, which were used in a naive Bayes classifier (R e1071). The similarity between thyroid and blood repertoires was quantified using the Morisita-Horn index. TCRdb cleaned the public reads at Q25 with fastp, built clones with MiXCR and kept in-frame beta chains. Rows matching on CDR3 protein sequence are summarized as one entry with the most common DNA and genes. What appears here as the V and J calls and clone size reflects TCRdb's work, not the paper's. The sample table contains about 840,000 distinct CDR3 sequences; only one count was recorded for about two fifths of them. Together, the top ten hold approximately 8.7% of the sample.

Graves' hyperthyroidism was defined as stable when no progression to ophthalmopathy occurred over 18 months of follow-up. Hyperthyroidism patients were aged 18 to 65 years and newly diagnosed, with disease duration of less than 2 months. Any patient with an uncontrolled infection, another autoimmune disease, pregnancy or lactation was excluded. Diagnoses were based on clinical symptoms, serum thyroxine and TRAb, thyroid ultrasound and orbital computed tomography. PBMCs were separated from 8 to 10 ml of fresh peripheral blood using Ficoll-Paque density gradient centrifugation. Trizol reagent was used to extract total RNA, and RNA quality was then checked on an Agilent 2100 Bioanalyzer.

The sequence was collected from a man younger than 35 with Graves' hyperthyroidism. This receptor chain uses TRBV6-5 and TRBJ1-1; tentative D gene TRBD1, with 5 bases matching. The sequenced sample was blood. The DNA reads TGTGCCAGCAGTCACAGGTCCACTGAAGCTTTCTTT. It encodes CASSHRSTEAFF.